This T cell receptor beta chain is drawn from a study of response to subunit inactivated influenza vaccine. This clonotype was picked up a small number of times. Its antigen is undetermined. Per germline, CDR1 SGDLS and CDR2 YYNGEE. V lost 2 bases, J lost 2 bases, and 13 bases lay in between. CDR3 length: 15 amino acids. Using its own MiXCR run on the RT-PCR reads, TCRdb lists one record per CDR3 protein. The profile shows almost 250,000 distinct CDR3 sequences, less than 15% of them singletons. Whole-study results and caveats: T cells newly recruited by each seasonal influenza vaccination are few, the authors suggested.

This clonotype was sampled from a man in his fifties or sixties who received an inactivated influenza vaccine. The specimen was non-naive T cells sorted from PBMCs, collected 14 to 15 days before vaccination. This chain links TRBV9 with TRBJ1-1; maybe TRBD1 (6 bases). The DNA of the CDR3 is TGTGCCAGCAGCGTGTACAGGGTTGGAAACACTGAAGCTTTCTTT. It yields the protein CASSVYRVGNTEAFF.